This T cell receptor beta chain was identified during a study of response to subunit inactivated influenza vaccine. Broader study findings: New T cells are recruited in small numbers by each seasonal influenza vaccination, according to the authors' suggestion.

The CDR3 has 14 residues. CDR1 and CDR2 from the germline V gene are LGHNA and YSLEER. The trim removed 0 bases at V and 9 bases at J, leaving 8 bases unmatched. TCRdb reprocessed the RT-PCR reads with MiXCR, giving one entry per CDR3 protein. In the table there are about 580,000 distinct CDR3 sequences, approximately 15% of which are singletons. As for this clonotype: What it binds is not known.

V usage is TRBV4-3 and J usage is TRBJ2-7; 7 bases are shared with TRBD1. This clonotype was obtained from a man in his fifties who received an inactivated influenza vaccine. The sample here was PBMCs from blood, taken roughly 12 days after vaccination. CDR3 loop: CASSQDYGAGGQYF. CDR3 nucleotides: TGCGCCAGCAGCCAAGATTATGGTGCAGGGGGGCAGTACTTC.